This T cell receptor beta chain was found in a study of neoadjuvant anti-PD-1 for oral cavity cancer. This CDR3 contains 14 residues. Germline V gene sequence: CDR1 SGHTA, CDR2 FQGTGA. With 5 bases removed from V and 2 bases from J, the gap between germline ends came to 9 bases. The assay was immunoSEQ multiplex PCR, and TCRdb's table has in-frame clones only and misses some. The table includes about 14,000 clones, 60% to 70% detected once. The clonotype originates from a person aged 35-79 years with oral cavity squamous cell carcinoma. This rearrangement joins TRBV7-3 to TRBJ2-2; D gene uncertain. This material consisted of PBMCs, taken before nivolumab (anti-PD-1) treatment. The CDR3 spells CASSLDGNTGELFF. The CDR3 DNA sequence: TGTGCCAGCAGCCTAGACGGAAACACCGGGGAGCTGTTTTTT.